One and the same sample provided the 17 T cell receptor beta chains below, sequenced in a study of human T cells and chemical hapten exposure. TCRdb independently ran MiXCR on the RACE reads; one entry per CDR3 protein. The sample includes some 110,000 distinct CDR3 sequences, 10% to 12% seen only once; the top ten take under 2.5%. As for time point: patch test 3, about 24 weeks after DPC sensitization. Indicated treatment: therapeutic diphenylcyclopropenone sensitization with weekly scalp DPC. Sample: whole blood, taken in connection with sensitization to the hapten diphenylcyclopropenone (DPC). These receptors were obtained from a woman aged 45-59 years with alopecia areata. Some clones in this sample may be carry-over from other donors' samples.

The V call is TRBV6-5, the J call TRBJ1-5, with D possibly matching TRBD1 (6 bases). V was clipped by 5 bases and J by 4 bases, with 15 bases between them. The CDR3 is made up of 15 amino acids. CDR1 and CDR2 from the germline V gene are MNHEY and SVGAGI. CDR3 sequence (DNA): TGTGCCAGCAGTACGGGGGCAGCGAGTAATCAGCCCCAGCATTTT. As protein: CASSTGAASNQPQHF.

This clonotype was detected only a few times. CDR3 region: CSARQGGSYEQYF. The CDR3 DNA reads TGCAGCGCTCGACAGGGGGGCTCCTACGAGCAGTACTTC. The V call is TRBV29-1, the J call TRBJ2-7; 9 bases map to TRBD1. The CDR3 runs 13 residues. CDR1 is SQVTM and CDR2 is ANQGSEA in the germline V gene. V was pared by 7 bases and J by 0 bases, with 4 bases of the junction left unmatched.

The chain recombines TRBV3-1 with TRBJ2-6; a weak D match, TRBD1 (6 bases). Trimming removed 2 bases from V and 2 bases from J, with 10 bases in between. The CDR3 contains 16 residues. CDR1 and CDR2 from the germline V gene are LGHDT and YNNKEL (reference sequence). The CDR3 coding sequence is TGTGCCAGCAGCCAAACAGGGTCCGCTGGGGCCAACGTCCTGACTTTC. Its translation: CASSQTGSAGANVLTF.

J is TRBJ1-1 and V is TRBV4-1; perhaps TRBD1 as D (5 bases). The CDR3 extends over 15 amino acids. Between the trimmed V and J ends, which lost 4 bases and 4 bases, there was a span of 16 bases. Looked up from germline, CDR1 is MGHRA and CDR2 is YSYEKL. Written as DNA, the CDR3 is TGCGCCAGCAGCCGTCTTTGGAGGGGCGGCACTGAAGCTTTCTTT. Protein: CASSRLWRGGTEAFF.

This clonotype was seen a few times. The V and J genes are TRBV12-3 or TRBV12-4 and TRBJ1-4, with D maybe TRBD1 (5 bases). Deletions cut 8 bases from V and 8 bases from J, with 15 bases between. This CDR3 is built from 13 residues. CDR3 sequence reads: CASFGGYEEKLFF. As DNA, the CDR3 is TGTGCCAGCTTTGGGGGGTACGAAGAAAAACTGTTTTTT.

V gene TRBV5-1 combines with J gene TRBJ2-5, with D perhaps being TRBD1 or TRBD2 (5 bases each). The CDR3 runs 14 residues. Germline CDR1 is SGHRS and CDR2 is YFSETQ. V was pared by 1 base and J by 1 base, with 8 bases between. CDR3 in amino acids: CASSLLGPQETQYF. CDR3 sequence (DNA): TGCGCCAGCAGCTTGTTGGGACCCCAAGAGACCCAGTACTTC.

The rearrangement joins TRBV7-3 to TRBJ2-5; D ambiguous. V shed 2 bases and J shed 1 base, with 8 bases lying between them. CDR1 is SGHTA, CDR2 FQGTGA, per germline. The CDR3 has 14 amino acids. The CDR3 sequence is CASSLGPFQETQYF. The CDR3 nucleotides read TGTGCCAGCAGCTTAGGGCCATTCCAAGAGACCCAGTACTTC. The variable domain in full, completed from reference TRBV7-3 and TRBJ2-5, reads GAGVSQTPSNKVTEKGKYVELRCDPISGHTALYWYRQSLGQGPEFLIYFQGTGAADDSGLPNDRFFAVRPEGSVSTLKIQRTERGDSAVYLCASSLGPFQETQYFGPGTRLLVL.

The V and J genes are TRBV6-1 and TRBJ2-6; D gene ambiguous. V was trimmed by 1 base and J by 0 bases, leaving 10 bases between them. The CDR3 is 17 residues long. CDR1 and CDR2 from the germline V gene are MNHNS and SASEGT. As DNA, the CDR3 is TGTGCCAGCAGTGAAGGATTATGGCTCTCTGGGGCCAACGTCCTGACTTTC. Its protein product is CASSEGLWLSGANVLTF.

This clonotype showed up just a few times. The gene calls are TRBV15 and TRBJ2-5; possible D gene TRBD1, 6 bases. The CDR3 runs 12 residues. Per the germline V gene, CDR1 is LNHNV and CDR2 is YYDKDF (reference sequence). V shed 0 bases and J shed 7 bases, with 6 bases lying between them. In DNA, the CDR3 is TGTGCCACCAGCAGAGACAGGGGGACCCAGTACTTC. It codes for CATSRDRGTQYF.

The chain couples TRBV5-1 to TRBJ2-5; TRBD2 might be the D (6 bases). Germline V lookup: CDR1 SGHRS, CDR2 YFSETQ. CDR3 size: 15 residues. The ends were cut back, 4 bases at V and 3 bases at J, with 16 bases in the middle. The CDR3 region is CASSTSGVSEETQYF. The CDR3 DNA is TGCGCCAGCAGCACGTCGGGAGTGAGTGAAGAGACCCAGTACTTC.

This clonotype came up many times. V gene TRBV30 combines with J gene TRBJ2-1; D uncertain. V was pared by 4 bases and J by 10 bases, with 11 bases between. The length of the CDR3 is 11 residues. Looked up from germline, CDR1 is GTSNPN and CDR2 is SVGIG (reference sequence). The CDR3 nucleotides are TGTGCCTGGAATGGGGTGGGGGAGCAGTTCTTC. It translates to CAWNGVGEQFF.

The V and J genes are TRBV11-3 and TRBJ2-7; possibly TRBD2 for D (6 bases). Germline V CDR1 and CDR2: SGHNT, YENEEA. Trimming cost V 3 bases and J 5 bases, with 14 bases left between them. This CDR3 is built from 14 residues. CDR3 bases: TGTGCCAGCAGCTTTGGGACTGGGTCCGACGAGCAGTACTTC. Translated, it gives CASSFGTGSDEQYF.

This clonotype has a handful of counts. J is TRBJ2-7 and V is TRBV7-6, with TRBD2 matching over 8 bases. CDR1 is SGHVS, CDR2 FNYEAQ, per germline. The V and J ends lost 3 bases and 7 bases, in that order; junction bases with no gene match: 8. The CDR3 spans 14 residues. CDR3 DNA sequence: TGTGCCAGCAGCTTCAGCGGGGGAGGGGGGGAGCAGTACTTC. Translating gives CASSFSGGGGEQYF.

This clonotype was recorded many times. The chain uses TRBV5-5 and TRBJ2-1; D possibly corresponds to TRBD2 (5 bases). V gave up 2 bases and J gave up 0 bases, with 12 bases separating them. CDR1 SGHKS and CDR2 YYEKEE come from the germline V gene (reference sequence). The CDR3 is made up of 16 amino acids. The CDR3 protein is CASSFRTESSYNEQFF. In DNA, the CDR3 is TGTGCCAGCAGCTTTCGGACTGAGAGCTCCTACAATGAGCAGTTCTTC.

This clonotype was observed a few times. CDR3 amino acids: CSVPRTGADYGYTF. In DNA form, the CDR3 reads TGCAGCGTTCCGCGGACGGGTGCTGACTATGGCTACACCTTC. The chain combines TRBV29-1 with TRBJ1-2, with no clear D. The CDR3 totals 14 residues. The germline CDR1 and CDR2 sequences are SQVTM and ANQGSEA. The V and J ends lost 5 bases and 3 bases respectively, with 16 bases between them.

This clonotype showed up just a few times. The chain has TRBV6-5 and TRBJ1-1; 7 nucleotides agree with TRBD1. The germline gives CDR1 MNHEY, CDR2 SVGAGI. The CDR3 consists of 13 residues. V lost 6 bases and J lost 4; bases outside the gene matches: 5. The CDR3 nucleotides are TGTGCCAGCAGGCCGACAGGGCCCACTGAAGCTTTCTTT. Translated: CASRPTGPTEAFF.

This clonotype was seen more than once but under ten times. CDR3: CSAQRAGITDTQYF. DNA of the CDR3: TGCAGTGCCCAGAGGGCGGGGATCACAGATACGCAGTATTTT. The rearrangement uses TRBV20-1 and TRBJ2-3, with D possibly being TRBD2 (6 bases). CDR1 is DFQATT, CDR2 SNEGSKA, per germline (reference sequence). The CDR3 spans 14 residues. V lost 6 bases and J 2 bases, leaving 15 bases between the germline ends.